The 25 T cell receptor beta chains listed next were all sequenced from one sample in a study of Ad26.COV2.S vaccination and SARS-CoV-2 variants. Using immunoSEQ multiplex PCR, the repertoire was profiled, and TCRdb retains in-frame clones only, with some absent. The sample consists of approximately 400,000 clones, roughly 85% of them appearing once. Documented treatment: around 19 received Ad26.COV2.S at low or high dose, single or two shots; five or six received placebo; per-sample allocation not given. Sampling happened 63 days after the first vaccine or placebo injection. This specimen consisted of peripheral blood, obtained in a trial of Ad26.COV2.S vaccine versus placebo. Source of these receptors: a person between 18 and 65 years old who received the Ad26.COV2.S COVID-19 vaccine or a placebo.

The chain carries TRBV29-1 and TRBJ2-7, with 9 bases aligning to TRBD1. The germline V gene has CDR1 SQVTM and CDR2 ANQGSEA. This CDR3 is 15 amino acids long. J was trimmed by 1 base and V by 5 bases; bases with no gene match: 9. The CDR3 DNA sequence: TGCAGCGTTAATATGGACAGGGGATTGTCCTACGAGCAGTACTTC. Protein sequence: CSVNMDRGLSYEQYF.

The chain joins TRBV7-2 to TRBJ2-7, with no clear D. The germline V gene has CDR1 SGHTA and CDR2 FQGNSA. Trimming cost V 2 bases and J 4 bases, with 3 bases left between them. There are 11 residues in the CDR3. CDR3 nucleotides: TGTGCCAGCAGCTTACAGTACGAGCAGTACTTC. Amino acid sequence: CASSLQYEQYF.

In this sample, this clone turned up a few times. The genes are TRBV6-2 or TRBV6-3 and TRBJ1-5, with 9 bases matching TRBD1. Germline values: CDR1 MNHEY, CDR2 SVGEGT. The V and J ends lost 6 bases and 11 bases, in that order; junction bases with no gene match: 11. CDR3 length equals 14 residues. CDR3: CASSTGQGFETQHF. As DNA, the CDR3 is TGTGCCAGCAGCACGGGACAGGGTTTCGAGACCCAGCATTTT.

The rearrangement links TRBV18 to TRBJ1-1; possible D gene TRBD1, 6 bases. Trimming took off 3 bases at V and 8 bases at J, with 13 bases between the two ends. Germline CDR1 reads KGHSH; CDR2 reads LQKENI. CDR3 length: 13 residues. CDR3 in amino acids: CASSPTGGGEAFF. As DNA, the CDR3 is TGTGCCAGCTCACCCACGGGGGGGGGCGAAGCTTTCTTT.

The chain uses TRBV7-9 and TRBJ2-2; D is ambiguous. The CDR3 has 15 residues. CDR1 SEHNR and CDR2 FQNEAQ come from the germline V gene (reference sequence). V lost 2 bases and J lost 3, with 10 bases in between. CDR3 nucleotide sequence: TGTGCCAGCAGCTTAACCGCCCCGGACACCGGGGAGCTGTTTTTT. As protein: CASSLTAPDTGELFF.

This clone occurred once. A clone one base away is much larger, so this may be a read error. This chain links TRBV5-5 with TRBJ2-3, with D unclear. V lost 4 bases to trimming and J lost 2 bases, with 5 bases between them. Germline V lookup: CDR1 SGHKS, CDR2 YYEKEE (reference sequence). The CDR3 runs to 12 residues. CDR3 coding DNA: TGTGCCAGCAGCCGAGACACAGATACGCAGTATTTT. Its protein is CASSRDTDTQYF.

This clone was detected a few times. Different DNA sequences within this sample yield the same CDR3. The V call is TRBV12-3 or TRBV12-4, the J call TRBJ2-7; D is perhaps TRBD2 (6 bases). This CDR3 has 13 amino acids. The V end was cut by 3 bases, the J end by 0 bases, with 6 bases between. CDR3 in amino acids: CASSFGSSYEQYF. The CDR3 DNA reads TGTGCCAGCAGTTTCGGGAGCTCCTACGAGCAGTACTTC.

About this clone: In the same sample, other DNA sequences code for this CDR3. The rearrangement uses TRBV5-1 and TRBJ2-3; 8 nucleotides line up with TRBD2. This CDR3 is built from 13 residues. V was pared by 8 bases and J by 2 bases, with 4 bases of the junction left unmatched. Germline assignment: CDR1 SGHRS and CDR2 YFSETQ. The CDR3 spells CASSGGDTDTQYF. The CDR3 nucleotides read TGCGCCAGTTCCGGGGGGGACACAGATACGCAGTATTTT. The full variable domain, its missing parts supplied by reference TRBV5-1 and TRBJ2-3, is KAGVTQTPRYLIKTRGQQVTLSCSPISGHRSVSWYQQTPGQGLQFLFEYFSETQRNKGNFPGRFSGRQFSNSRSEMNVSTLELGDSALYLCASSGGDTDTQYFGPGTRLTVL.

This rearrangement joins TRBV30 to TRBJ1-6; D unresolved. The ends were cut back, 3 bases at V and 6 bases at J, with 18 bases in the middle. CDR1 is GTSNPN, CDR2 SVGIG, per germline (reference sequence). This CDR3 contains 16 residues. The CDR3 protein is CAWSLSGGRTNSPLHF. The CDR3 nucleotides are TGTGCCTGGAGCCTCTCTGGTGGCAGGACTAATTCACCCCTCCACTTT. Filled out from reference TRBV30 and TRBJ1-6, the complete variable domain reads SQTIHQWPATLVQPVGSPLSLECTVEGTSNPNLYWYRQAAGRGLQLLFYSVGIGQISSEVPQNLSASRPQDRQFILSSKKLLLSDSGFYLCAWSLSGGRTNSPLHFGNGTRLTVT.

Here the CDR3 DNA reads TGTGCCCGGGGTACTAGCGGGGGAGCAGATACGCAGTATTTT. This translates into CARGTSGGADTQYF. This chain uses TRBV30 with TRBJ2-3; TRBD2 aligns across 11 bases. V shed 8 bases, J shed 4 bases, and the junction held 8 bases outside the gene matches. CDR3 length: 14 amino acids. Looked up from germline, CDR1 is GTSNPN and CDR2 is SVGIG (reference sequence).

The CDR3 DNA sequence: TGCGCCAGCAGCCAAGATGGCGGCTCCGCCACAGATACGCAGTATTTT. Translating it yields CASSQDGGSATDTQYF. This chain links TRBV4-3 with TRBJ2-3, with D hard to call. Germline loops: CDR1 LGHNA, CDR2 YSLEER. This CDR3 contains 16 residues. The ends were cut back, 0 bases at V and 2 bases at J, with 12 bases in the middle.

The chain employs TRBV5-1 and TRBJ2-2, with 9 bases identical to TRBD1. The V gene's germline CDR1 is SGHRS and CDR2 YFSETQ. The CDR3 sequence is 19 residues long. V dropped 1 base and J dropped 4; count of bases not matched to a gene: 14. Here the CDR3 reads CASSLSLLRQGGSTGELFF. In DNA form, the CDR3 reads TGCGCCAGCAGCTTGTCCCTCCTCAGACAGGGGGGATCCACCGGGGAGCTGTTTTTT.

This chain uses TRBV9 with TRBJ2-7; TRBD2 matches 11 bases. Germline trimming cut 0 bases from V and 3 bases from J; bases unmatched to any gene: 8. This CDR3 is built from 17 residues. Germline V gene lookup returns CDR1 SGDLS and CDR2 YYNGEE. CDR3 residues: CASSVGLAGGAFYEQYF. CDR3 DNA sequence: TGTGCCAGCAGCGTAGGGTTAGCGGGAGGGGCTTTCTACGAGCAGTACTTC. The whole variable domain, remainder taken from reference TRBV9 and TRBJ2-7, is DSGVTQTPKHLITATGQRVTLRCSPRSGDLSVYWYQQSLDQGLQFLIQYYNGEERAKGNILERFSAQQFPDLHSELNLSSLELGDSALYFCASSVGLAGGAFYEQYFGPGTRLTVT.

This clone occurred many times. The chain employs TRBV9 and TRBJ2-2; the D call may be TRBD1 or TRBD2 (5 bases each). The germline CDR1 and CDR2 sequences are SGDLS and YYNGEE. This CDR3 contains 16 residues. Trimming cost V 3 bases and J 0 bases, with 12 bases left between them. The CDR3 DNA follows: TGTGCCAGCAGCGCCGGGACGGACACGAACACCGGGGAGCTGTTTTTT. Translation gives CASSAGTDTNTGELFF.

The V gene is TRBV2, the J gene TRBJ2-4; D call uncertain. The CDR3 contains 14 residues. V lost 3 bases to trimming and J lost 0 bases, with 6 bases between them. In germline, CDR1 is SNHLY, CDR2 FYNNEI. CDR3 sequence: CASSEELAKNIQYF. DNA of the CDR3: TGTGCCAGCAGTGAGGAGTTAGCCAAAAACATTCAGTACTTC.

CDR3: CASSQEGTTGFYNEQFF. The CDR3 DNA sequence: TGCGCCAGCAGCCAAGAGGGGACTACGGGATTTTACAATGAGCAGTTCTTC. The chain joins TRBV4-1 to TRBJ2-1, with 7 nucleotides matching TRBD2. The CDR3 is 17 residues long. Germline CDR1 is MGHRA and CDR2 is YSYEKL. With 0 bases clipped from V and 4 bases from J, the junction kept 9 bases outside the gene matches.

The rearrangement joins TRBV4-1 to TRBJ2-1; no clear D gene. The CDR3 runs 14 residues. Trimming took 4 bases from V and 5 from J, leaving 12 bases between them. Germline CDR1 is MGHRA and CDR2 is YSYEKL. The CDR3 nucleotides are TGCGCCAGCAGCCCGGTTGGGGATCACAATGAGCAGTTCTTC. This encodes CASSPVGDHNEQFF.

This rearrangement joins TRBV19 to TRBJ1-5, with D possibly matching TRBD1 (6 bases). This CDR3 has 16 residues. V was pared by 0 bases and J by 3 bases, with 12 bases between. Per the germline V gene, CDR1 is LNHDA and CDR2 is SQIVND (reference sequence). This chain's CDR3 is CASSIEGRGNNQPQHF. DNA of the CDR3: TGTGCCAGTAGTATAGAGGGCAGGGGAAACAATCAGCCCCAGCATTTT.

The chain employs TRBV27 and TRBJ2-7; no clear D. CDR3 length equals 11 residues. Germline-derived CDR1 and CDR2 are MNHEY and SMNVEV (reference sequence). Deletions cut 4 bases from V and 5 bases from J, with 6 bases between. In nucleotides, the CDR3 is TGTGCCAGCAGTTCATCCCACGAGCAGTACTTC. It is translated as CASSSSHEQYF.

The gene calls are TRBV11-2 and TRBJ2-2; D is uncertain. Germline CDR1 SGHAT, CDR2 FQNNGV. This CDR3 spans 16 amino acids. Deletions cut 5 bases from V and 7 bases from J, with 20 bases between. This chain's CDR3 is CASSPSFGSWSGELFF. The CDR3 bases are TGTGCCAGCAGCCCCTCCTTTGGTAGCTGGAGCGGGGAGCTGTTTTTT. Using reference TRBV11-2 and TRBJ2-2 for the parts outside the CDR3, the full variable domain is EAGVAQSPRYKIIEKRQSVAFWCNPISGHATLYWYQQILGQGPKLLIQFQNNGVVDDSQLPKDRFSAERLKGVDSTLKIQPAKLEDSAVYLCASSPSFGSWSGELFFGEGSRLTVL.

The chain couples TRBV28 to TRBJ2-7; 15 nucleotides agree with TRBD2. The CDR3 has 18 residues. V trimming: 3 bases; J trimming: 5 bases; junction bases outside the gene matches: 11. Per germline, CDR1 MDHEN and CDR2 SYDVKM. CDR3 bases: TGTGCCAGCAGTTTGGTCGCTGGACTAGCGGGAGGGCGACACGAGCAGTACTTC. Translated: CASSLVAGLAGGRHEQYF.

The V and J genes are TRBV11-2 and TRBJ1-4; D remains ambiguous. V was clipped by 1 base and J by 2 bases, with 14 bases between them. This CDR3 spans 17 amino acids. CDR1 and CDR2 (germline): SGHAT, FQNNGV. This CDR3 is CASSLGAGLGTNEKLFF. In DNA form, the CDR3 reads TGTGCCAGCAGCTTAGGGGCGGGTCTGGGGACTAATGAAAAACTGTTTTTT. Full variable domain (missing parts from reference TRBV11-2 and TRBJ1-4): EAGVAQSPRYKIIEKRQSVAFWCNPISGHATLYWYQQILGQGPKLLIQFQNNGVVDDSQLPKDRFSAERLKGVDSTLKIQPAKLEDSAVYLCASSLGAGLGTNEKLFFGSGTQLSVL.

The CDR3 DNA reads TGTGCCAGCAGCCTCCCCGGGACTTGGTACGAGCAGTACTTC. Translation gives CASSLPGTWYEQYF. This rearrangement joins TRBV5-4 to TRBJ2-7; D is possibly TRBD2 (6 bases). The CDR3 contains 14 residues. The V gene's germline CDR1 is SGHNT and CDR2 YYREEE (reference sequence). V was cut by 4 bases and J by 4 bases, with 15 bases left in between.

The gene calls are TRBV2 and TRBJ2-1; D perhaps matches TRBD2 (6 bases). This CDR3 has 20 residues. CDR1 and CDR2 from the germline V gene are SNHLY and FYNNEI. V lost 3 bases and J 1 base, leaving 25 bases between the germline ends. The CDR3, as DNA: TGTGCCAGCAGTGAGACCGCCGTGACTAGAGCATCCAGTTCCTACAATGAGCAGTTCTTC. This encodes CASSETAVTRASSSYNEQFF.

The chain couples TRBV29-1 to TRBJ2-3; no clear D. The CDR3 has 13 amino acids. Germline V gene lookup returns CDR1 SQVTM and CDR2 ANQGSEA. With 3 bases removed from V and 6 bases from J, the gap between germline ends came to 13 bases. DNA for the CDR3: TGCAGCGTTGAGTCTAATCTCATGGATACGCAGTATTTT. Its protein is CSVESNLMDTQYF.